The 9 T cell receptor beta chains below all came from one sample that was sequenced in a study of technical replicates of blood from a handful of donors (dated by TCRdb to the late 2010s). Libraries were made using the immunoSEQ multiplex PCR assay. This immuneACCESS table, as held by TCRdb, lists in-frame sequences with V and J called but not all clones. Of the missing ones, under half trace to an unresolved V gene in checked studies; the others have no known cause. A total of fewer than 80,000 clones appear in this sample, roughly nine tenths of them only once. Approximately 4.8% of the sample is taken by the ten largest. The specimen sequenced was PBMCs. The receptor source for this set is a human donor in good health. Some clones in this sample may be carry-over from other donors' samples.

The chain recombines TRBV29-1 with TRBJ2-3, with 8 bases fitting TRBD2. The germline V gene encodes CDR1 SQVTM and CDR2 ANQGSEA. This CDR3 contains 14 residues. The V segment lost 7 bases and the J segment 1 base; nucleotides outside the gene matches: 7. CDR3 amino acids: CSGGLAYRTDTQYF. The CDR3 nucleotides read TGCAGCGGTGGACTAGCTTACCGCACAGATACGCAGTATTTT.

The rearrangement uses TRBV11-1 and TRBJ1-1, with a weak D call TRBD1 (5 bases). The V gene lost 8 bases and the J gene lost 1 base, with 17 bases spanning the gap. This CDR3 is 15 amino acids long. CDR1 SGHAT and CDR2 FQDESV come from the germline V gene (reference sequence). Here the CDR3 reads CASLPLGGWNTEAFF. The DNA of the CDR3 is TGTGCCAGCCTCCCACTGGGGGGTTGGAACACTGAAGCTTTCTTT.

There are a few counts of this clone. V is TRBV9 and J is TRBJ1-1; D is unclear. Germline V gives CDR1 SGDLS, CDR2 YYNGEE. Trimming removed 4 bases at V and 5 bases at J, with 12 bases between. CDR3 size: 13 residues. The CDR3 DNA sequence: TGTGCCAGCAGCCGCATCCCGAGGACTGAAGCTTTCTTT. Protein sequence: CASSRIPRTEAFF. Combining the CDR3 with reference TRBV9 and TRBJ1-1 gives the whole variable domain DSGVTQTPKHLITATGQRVTLRCSPRSGDLSVYWYQQSLDQGLQFLIQYYNGEERAKGNILERFSAQQFPDLHSELNLSSLELGDSALYFCASSRIPRTEAFFGQGTRLTVV.

The V and J genes are TRBV29-1 and TRBJ1-5; 8 bases align to TRBD1. CDR1 is SQVTM, CDR2 ANQGSEA, per germline. The V and J ends lost 5 bases and 6 bases, in that order; junction bases with no gene match: 6. The CDR3 covers 13 residues. CDR3 bases: TGCAGCGTTACTACAGGGGGTGGTCAGCCCCAGCATTTT. Amino acids: CSVTTGGGQPQHF.

The chain joins TRBV5-4 to TRBJ2-1; a possible D gene is TRBD2 (6 bases). Germline values: CDR1 SGHNT, CDR2 YYREEE (reference sequence). Trimming pared 4 bases from V and 1 base from J, leaving 12 bases between. The CDR3 is made up of 15 amino acids. The CDR3 DNA reads as TGTGCCAGCAGCCCGGACTACGTATCCTACAATGAGCAGTTCTTC. Encoded protein: CASSPDYVSYNEQFF.

V and J are TRBV6-5 and TRBJ2-5; TRBD2 might be the D (5 bases). CDR1 and CDR2 (germline): MNHEY, SVGAGI. The CDR3 consists of 13 residues. Trimming shortened V by 2 bases and J by 2 bases, and 6 bases separated the two germline ends. CDR3 DNA sequence: TGTGCCAGCAGTTACCGGGGACAAGAGACCCAGTACTTC. The encoded protein is CASSYRGQETQYF.

The chain couples TRBV5-1 to TRBJ2-2; 8 positions match TRBD2. The CDR3 length is 15 residues. With 4 bases clipped from V and 4 bases from J, the junction kept 6 bases outside the gene matches. Germline V CDR1 and CDR2: SGHRS, YFSETQ. The DNA for the CDR3 is TGCGCCAGCAGCCCTGGACTAGCAAGCACCGGGGAGCTGTTTTTT. Translating gives CASSPGLASTGELFF.

The chain has TRBV5-4 and TRBJ2-3, with 13 nucleotides matching TRBD2. CDR1 and CDR2 from the germline V gene are SGHNT and YYREEE (reference sequence). The CDR3 length is 18 residues. V gave up 4 bases and J gave up 8 bases; unmatched junction bases: 16. For the CDR3, the DNA is TGTGCCAGCAGCGATAGGACTAGCGGGGGCGGAGGGGAAGGTACGCAGTATTTT. Translation gives CASSDRTSGGGGEGTQYF.

The V gene is TRBV6-5, the J gene TRBJ2-5; TRBD2 might be the D (6 bases). Germline CDR1 MNHEY, CDR2 SVGAGI. V was trimmed by 5 bases and J by 1 base, leaving 14 bases between them. The CDR3 is 15 residues long. The CDR3 nucleotides are TGTGCCAGCAGTAAACACGGGGGAGCCCAAGAGACCCAGTACTTC. Its translation is CASSKHGGAQETQYF.